This entry features one T cell receptor beta chain sequence. Original processing notes: Researchers report that nucleated cell counts were estimated from reference gene primer amplification. The assay was immunoSEQ multiplex PCR, and TCRdb's table has in-frame clones only and misses some. That table furnishes V, J and clone size, whereas the DNA furnished D and trimming. The repertoire holds about 65,000 clones, with about 76% as singletons. This specimen belongs to a study of blood T cell repertoires in COVID-19. On the study more broadly: COVID-19 samples collected from the United States, Italy and Spain covered acute and convalescent phases.

The CDR3 totals 13 residues. Trimming removed 6 bases at V and 3 bases at J, with 11 bases between. The germline CDR1 and CDR2 sequences are MNHEY and SVGAGI. Material: peripheral blood. The sequence was obtained from a human donor in a cohort sampled during active COVID-19. The V call is TRBV6-5, the J call TRBJ1-1; D call uncertain. The CDR3 sequence is CASRSMADTEAFF. The CDR3 bases are TGTGCCAGCAGGAGCATGGCGGACACTGAAGCTTTCTTT.